This entry lists 29 T cell receptor beta chains sequenced from one sample in a study of shared clonotypes between healthy human individuals. Sequencing used immunoSEQ multiplex PCR; TCRdb keeps in-frame clones, though not all of them. The sample comprises about 1.1 million clones, roughly 80% of which are singletons, and about 0.94% rests with the top ten. The sample comprised memory CD4+ T cells from PBMCs. Subset denoted: CD45RA-negative fraction. The receptors derive from a man aged 18 to 30 in good health. Some clones in this sample may be carry-over from other donors' samples.

This chain links TRBV4-1 with TRBJ2-3; D gene uncertain. CDR3 length equals 13 residues. V was trimmed by 0 bases and J by 3 bases, leaving 4 bases between them. Germline CDR1 MGHRA, CDR2 YSYEKL. This CDR3 reads CASSQEETDTQYF. The CDR3 nucleotides read TGCGCCAGCAGCCAAGAGGAAACAGATACGCAGTATTTT.

The V call is TRBV14, the J call TRBJ2-4; D gene ambiguous. The V and J ends lost 0 bases and 4 bases respectively, with 4 bases between them. Germline CDR1 is SGHDN and CDR2 is FVKESK. The CDR3 is 13 residues long. The CDR3 loop is CASSQDNKNIQYF. The CDR3 DNA sequence: TGTGCCAGCAGCCAAGATAATAAAAACATTCAGTACTTC.

This rearrangement joins TRBV5-4 to TRBJ2-2; D assignment may be TRBD1 or TRBD2 (5 bases each). Germline V gives CDR1 SGHNT, CDR2 YYREEE (reference sequence). The V gene lost 4 bases and the J gene lost 0 bases, with 10 bases spanning the gap. The CDR3 has 15 residues. CDR3 sequence: CASSQGTANTGELFF. In DNA form, the CDR3 reads TGTGCCAGCAGCCAAGGGACGGCGAACACCGGGGAGCTGTTTTTT. The full variable domain, with the rest looked up from reference TRBV5-4 and TRBJ2-2, is ETGVTQSPTHLIKTRGQQVTLRCSSQSGHNTVSWYQQALGQGPQFIFQYYREEENGRGNFPPRFSGLQFPNYSSELNVNALELDDSALYLCASSQGTANTGELFFGEGSRLTVL.

A single count supports this clone. The rearrangement uses TRBV6-1 and TRBJ1-2; D unclear. Germline CDR1 is MNHNS and CDR2 is SASEGT. V lost 2 bases and J 8 bases, leaving 9 bases between the germline ends. This CDR3 is built from 12 residues. The CDR3: CASSEWARGYTF. The CDR3 DNA is TGTGCCAGCAGTGAATGGGCTAGGGGCTACACCTTC.

The chain links TRBV7-9 to TRBJ1-1; 10 bases match TRBD1. J gave up 12 bases and V 5 bases, and 9 bases lay outside the gene matches. This CDR3 is built from 13 residues. CDR1 SEHNR and CDR2 FQNEAQ come from the germline V gene (reference sequence). The CDR3 DNA is TGTGCCAGCAGCCGTTGGGACAGGGGTAGATCTTTCTTT. Translation gives CASSRWDRGRSFF.

The chain links TRBV29-1 to TRBJ1-1; D is possibly TRBD1 (5 bases). V was clipped by 4 bases and J by 1 base, with 13 bases between them. The germline gives CDR1 SQVTM, CDR2 ANQGSEA. The CDR3 totals 14 residues. This CDR3 reads CSVAYRLQNTEAFF. CDR3 nucleotides: TGCAGCGTTGCGTACAGGCTCCAGAACACTGAAGCTTTCTTT.

V usage is TRBV7-2 and J usage is TRBJ2-7; perhaps TRBD1 as D (6 bases). V lost 3 bases to trimming and J lost 4 bases, with 13 bases between them. Germline CDR1 reads SGHTA; CDR2 reads FQGNSA. This CDR3 is built from 14 residues. The CDR3: CASSFGRQGYEQYF. CDR3 DNA: TGTGCCAGCAGCTTCGGCCGGCAGGGGTACGAGCAGTACTTC.

This clone has only a few counts. The chain has TRBV5-8 and TRBJ2-6; D is perhaps TRBD1 or TRBD2 (5 bases each). V was trimmed by 0 bases and J by 3 bases, leaving 10 bases between them. The CDR3 has 16 residues. CDR1 and CDR2 from the germline V gene are SGHTS and YDEGEE. The CDR3 nucleotides are TGTGCCAGCAGCTTGGCCGAGGGGCATGGGGCCAACGTCCTGACTTTC. Protein product: CASSLAEGHGANVLTF.

The chain combines TRBV5-1 with TRBJ2-1; 9 bases map to TRBD2. CDR3 length equals 16 residues. CDR1 and CDR2 from the germline V gene are SGHRS and YFSETQ. V lost 7 bases to trimming and J lost 0 bases; unmatched junction nucleotides: 8. The CDR3: CASALSGSLSYNEQFF. CDR3 nucleotides: TGCGCCAGCGCCCTTAGCGGGAGTCTCTCCTACAATGAGCAGTTCTTC.

This clone was seen many times. CDR3 sequence: CASSPQRVWDTQYF. The CDR3 DNA follows: TGTGCCAGCAGTCCTCAGAGGGTATGGGATACGCAGTATTTT. V usage is TRBV27 and J usage is TRBJ2-3; possible D gene TRBD2, 5 bases. V shed 5 bases and J shed 6 bases, with 15 bases lying between them. Germline assignment: CDR1 MNHEY and CDR2 SMNVEV (reference sequence). The CDR3 contains 14 residues.

This clone showed up many times. The rearrangement links TRBV11-2 to TRBJ1-4; maybe TRBD1 (6 bases). This CDR3 has 15 amino acids. From germline, CDR1 is SGHAT and CDR2 FQNNGV. The V gene lost 5 bases and the J gene lost 7 bases, with 17 bases spanning the gap. The CDR3 loop reads CASSANRAVGEKLFF. CDR3 DNA sequence: TGTGCCAGCAGCGCCAACAGGGCGGTCGGTGAAAAACTGTTTTTT.

This rearrangement joins TRBV18 to TRBJ1-4; TRBD1 is a possible D gene (5 bases). V lost 6 bases and J 4 bases, leaving 15 bases between the germline ends. Germline V gene sequence: CDR1 KGHSH, CDR2 LQKENI. The CDR3 has 15 residues. Here the CDR3 DNA reads TGTGCCAGCTCCGGAACGGGACGCGGTAATGAAAAACTGTTTTTT. As protein: CASSGTGRGNEKLFF.

This clone came up once. J is TRBJ1-2 and V is TRBV9, with D perhaps TRBD1 (5 bases). The CDR3 is 17 amino acids. Looked up from germline, CDR1 is SGDLS and CDR2 is YYNGEE. V lost 6 bases and J 5 bases, leaving 26 bases between the germline ends. The CDR3 sequence is CASNSVGGSTLPYGYTF. The DNA for the CDR3 is TGTGCCAGCAACTCTGTGGGGGGAAGTACCCTGCCTTATGGCTACACCTTC.

This sequence joins TRBV2 and TRBJ1-2; the D gene is possibly TRBD1 (5 bases). Germline CDR1 and CDR2: SNHLY and FYNNEI. The CDR3 contains 15 residues. V was clipped by 7 bases and J by 3 bases, with 18 bases between them. The CDR3 region has the DNA TGTGCCAGCACCAAATTCCGGGGCCCGGACTATGGCTACACCTTC. Translated, it gives CASTKFRGPDYGYTF.

This clone was recorded once. The genes are TRBV5-4 and TRBJ2-3, with a weak D call TRBD2 (6 bases). With 5 bases removed from V and 5 bases from J, the gap between germline ends came to 21 bases. CDR3 length: 16 residues. Germline V lookup: CDR1 SGHNT, CDR2 YYREEE (reference sequence). In nucleotides, the CDR3 is TGTGCCAGCAGTCCCGTTGGGCGGGGTTTTGGAGATACGCAGTATTTT. Its translation is CASSPVGRGFGDTQYF.

J is TRBJ2-1 and V is TRBV5-1; 11 positions agree with TRBD2. Germline V gene data show CDR1 as SGHRS and CDR2 as YFSETQ. The J segment lost 5 bases and the V segment lost 7 bases, leaving 5 bases of the junction unmatched. This CDR3 is 14 amino acids long. CDR3 region: CASWGTSGNNEQFF. The CDR3 DNA reads TGCGCCAGCTGGGGGACTAGCGGCAACAATGAGCAGTTCTTC.

This clone was recorded only once. The genes are TRBV7-9 and TRBJ2-7; TRBD2 is a possible D gene (6 bases). Per the germline V gene, CDR1 is SEHNR and CDR2 is FQNEAQ (reference sequence). There are 12 residues in the CDR3. Trimming cost V 8 bases and J 7 bases, with 15 bases left between them. CDR3 in amino acids: CASAFGGNEQYF. Written as DNA, the CDR3 is TGTGCCAGCGCATTCGGAGGGAATGAGCAGTACTTC.

J is TRBJ1-5 and V is TRBV6-5; no reliable D call. The length of the CDR3 is 15 residues. V shed 0 bases and J shed 6 bases, with 12 bases lying between them. CDR1 MNHEY and CDR2 SVGAGI come from the germline V gene. The CDR3 spells CASSYSRPDLQPQHF. CDR3 DNA sequence: TGTGCCAGCAGTTACTCTCGACCGGACCTTCAGCCCCAGCATTTT.

The genes are TRBV5-1 and TRBJ2-7; 7 bases line up with TRBD2. Germline loops: CDR1 SGHRS, CDR2 YFSETQ. The ends lost 4 bases at V and 3 bases at J; junction bases unmatched: 10. This CDR3 has 15 amino acids. The CDR3 DNA reads TGCGCCAGCAGCATACTTGGAGTAGCGGGCTACGAGCAGTACTTC. Protein sequence: CASSILGVAGYEQYF.

This rearrangement joins TRBV28 to TRBJ1-4; 7 positions match TRBD1. V lost 5 bases and J lost 8; bases outside the gene matches: 11. Per germline, CDR1 MDHEN and CDR2 SYDVKM. The CDR3 is 15 residues long. In nucleotides, the CDR3 is TGTGCCAGCAGTCCCGGAGGGGGCAATAGGGAAAAACTGTTTTTT. Amino acid sequence: CASSPGGGNREKLFF.

This chain connects TRBV19 to TRBJ2-1, with D tentatively TRBD2 (5 bases). The CDR3 is 13 amino acids. With 6 bases removed from V and 10 bases from J, the gap between germline ends came to 16 bases. The germline gives CDR1 LNHDA, CDR2 SQIVND (reference sequence). Here the CDR3 DNA reads TGTGCCAGTAGCCTGGGAGCTGGCGGAGAGCAGTTCTTC. Its protein is CASSLGAGGEQFF.

This clone was seen a single time. A junction end diverges from the germline sequence, so it may reflect a read error. The chain is built from TRBV6-1 and TRBJ2-7, with D possibly matching TRBD2 (6 bases). The CDR3 loop spans 15 amino acids. Germline V gene lookup returns CDR1 MNHNS and CDR2 SASEGT. The CDR3 here is CASSVGVAVTYEQYF. CDR3 nucleotides: TGTGCCAGTAGTGTGGGGGTAGCGGTAACCTACGAGCAGTACTTC.

The J gene is TRBJ2-7, the V gene TRBV29-1, with 7 bases lining up with TRBD1. V gave up 4 bases and J gave up 4 bases; unmatched junction bases: 10. The CDR3 loop spans 14 amino acids. From germline, CDR1 is SQVTM and CDR2 ANQGSEA. The CDR3 nucleotides are TGCAGCGTTGTTCCCTCCGCCAGGGGGTACGAGCAGTACTTC. It codes for CSVVPSARGYEQYF.

This clone occurred once. The junction shows a germline mismatch at one end, possibly a read error. The genes are TRBV7-2 and TRBJ2-1, with D uncertain. Germline CDR1 and CDR2: SGHTA and FQGNSA. The CDR3 consists of 14 residues. The CDR3 DNA reads TGTGCCAGCAGCCCCCCCCCAAGGAGCGATGACCAGTTCTTC. Its translation: CASSPPPRSDDQFF.

This clone appeared a few times. The chain carries TRBV5-1 and TRBJ1-1, with a weak D call TRBD1 (5 bases). The CDR3 is made up of 14 amino acids. The V gene's germline CDR1 is SGHRS and CDR2 YFSETQ. Trimming took off 4 bases at V and 2 bases at J, with 12 bases between the two ends. The CDR3 DNA is TGCGCCAGCAGCCTATTTCAGGGAAACACTGAAGCTTTCTTT. It translates to CASSLFQGNTEAFF.

The gene calls are TRBV6-5 and TRBJ2-7; TRBD1 is a possible D gene (6 bases). Germline CDR1 MNHEY, CDR2 SVGAGI. Trimming removed 7 bases at V and 4 bases at J, with 17 bases between. CDR3 length equals 14 residues. The CDR3 loop is CASTRNRDFYEQYF. CDR3 coding DNA: TGTGCCAGCACCAGAAACAGGGATTTTTACGAGCAGTACTTC.

The CDR3 DNA follows: TGTGCCAGCGGTAAACTCGGGGGCGGGAGTGGCACAGATACGCAGTATTTT. Protein sequence: CASGKLGGGSGTDTQYF. J is TRBJ2-3 and V is TRBV28; D is possibly TRBD2 (7 bases). This CDR3 region has 17 residues. CDR1 is MDHEN and CDR2 is SYDVKM in the germline V gene. Trimming removed 8 bases from V and 1 base from J, with 22 bases in between.

This clone was recorded a few times. The V gene is TRBV4-2, the J gene TRBJ1-2; D unclear. CDR1 and CDR2 from the germline V gene are LGHNA and YNFKEQ. The V end lost 0 bases, the J end lost 4 bases, and 9 bases lay between the germline ends. This CDR3 comprises 14 residues. This chain's CDR3 is CASSQDQDLYGYTF. The CDR3 DNA is TGTGCCAGCAGCCAAGATCAGGATCTCTATGGCTACACCTTC.

The gene calls are TRBV5-4 and TRBJ2-2; D may match TRBD1 or TRBD2 (7 bases each). Germline lookup yields CDR1 SGHNT and CDR2 YYREEE (reference sequence). Trimming took off 8 bases at V and 0 bases at J, with 14 bases between the two ends. The CDR3 is made up of 15 amino acids. The CDR3 loop is CASSGQGANTGELFF. For the CDR3, the DNA is TGTGCCAGTAGCGGGCAGGGGGCGAACACCGGGGAGCTGTTTTTT.